One and the same sample provided the 13 T cell receptor beta chains below, sequenced in a study of blood T cells in healthy people across ages. Through a sample-barcoded 5' primer and a J-beta primer mix, a second PCR was run for roughly 7 to 12 cycles. Each CDR3 protein gets one entry after TCRdb re-called the 5' RACE reads with MiXCR. The sample records roughly 1,500,000 distinct CDR3 sequences, 30% to 35% being singletons. What was sequenced was blood. The receptor set was obtained from a woman aged 30 to 39 in good health.

The chain couples TRBV5-1 to TRBJ2-1, with 8 bases fitting TRBD2. J was trimmed by 6 bases and V by 4 bases; bases with no gene match: 9. Looked up from germline, CDR1 is SGHRS and CDR2 is YFSETQ. The CDR3 is made up of 15 amino acids. The DNA for the CDR3 is TGCGCCAGCAGCCCGACCGGGACTAGGGGCAATGAGCAGTTCTTC. As protein: CASSPTGTRGNEQFF.

At least ten counts were recorded for this clonotype. The chain recombines TRBV11-2 with TRBJ2-1; possible D gene TRBD2, 6 bases. Per germline, CDR1 SGHAT and CDR2 FQNNGV. Trimming cost V 4 bases and J 0 bases, with 13 bases left between them. The CDR3 spans 16 residues. The CDR3 loop is CASSSPRGSSYNEQFF. In DNA form, the CDR3 reads TGTGCCAGCAGCTCCCCGCGGGGTAGCTCCTACAATGAGCAGTTCTTC.

In regard to this clonotype: A much larger clone differs by one base, so this may be a read error. The chain employs TRBV15 and TRBJ2-7; perhaps D is TRBD1 or TRBD2 (5 bases each). Germline V CDR1 and CDR2: LNHNV, YYDKDF (reference sequence). There are 16 residues in the CDR3. Trimming pared 5 bases from V and 0 bases from J, leaving 17 bases between. The CDR3 region is CATSSRRDGSSYEQYF. The CDR3 nucleotides are TGTGCCACCAGCTCACGTCGGGACGGCAGCTCCTACGAGCAGTACTTC.

V usage is TRBV24-1 and J usage is TRBJ2-3; 9 bases agree with TRBD1. Unmatched junction bases numbered 4, after V lost 2 bases and J lost 2 bases. This CDR3 is 16 amino acids long. Germline V gene lookup returns CDR1 KGHDR and CDR2 SFDVKD. As DNA, the CDR3 is TGTGCCACCAGTGATTGGGGGACAGGGAACACAGATACGCAGTATTTT. This codes for CATSDWGTGNTDTQYF.

This clonotype was seen a handful of times. The rearrangement links TRBV18 to TRBJ2-5; no clear D gene. Deletions cut 6 bases from V and 3 bases from J, with 14 bases between. This CDR3 has 14 residues. The germline V gene has CDR1 KGHSH and CDR2 LQKENI. The CDR3: CASSPIVGEETQYF. For the CDR3, the DNA is TGTGCCAGCTCCCCTATTGTTGGAGAAGAGACCCAGTACTTC. Full variable domain (missing parts from reference TRBV18 and TRBJ2-5): NAGVMQNPRHLVRRRGQEARLRCSPMKGHSHVYWYRQLPEEGLKFMVYLQKENIIDESGMPKERFSAEFPKEGPSILRIQQVVRGDSAAYFCASSPIVGEETQYFGPGTRLLVL.

This sequence joins TRBV24-1 and TRBJ2-5; perhaps TRBD2 as D (7 bases). Germline CDR1 reads KGHDR; CDR2 reads SFDVKD. V gave up 1 base and J gave up 5 bases, with 19 bases separating them. This CDR3 contains 17 residues. CDR3 DNA: TGTGCCACCAGTGATTTCCAAGACGTGGGGGGGCAGGAGACCCAGTACTTC. Encoded protein: CATSDFQDVGGQETQYF.

This clonotype was seen more than once but under ten times. The V and J genes are TRBV20-1 and TRBJ2-1, with D uncertain. Trimming left V 3 bases short and J 7 bases short, with 19 bases between. Germline-derived CDR1 and CDR2 are DFQATT and SNEGSKA (reference sequence). The CDR3 has 15 residues. This CDR3 reads CSASSGAQNGNEQFF. DNA for the CDR3: TGCAGTGCTAGCTCGGGTGCCCAAAATGGGAATGAGCAGTTCTTC.

The CDR3 protein is CASSLFWLAGGKPHEQYF. DNA for the CDR3: TGTGCCAGCAGTTTATTTTGGCTAGCGGGGGGTAAACCCCACGAGCAGTACTTC. This chain joins TRBV27 and TRBJ2-7; 11 nucleotides line up with TRBD2. Trimming took 1 base from V and 5 from J; bases not matched to a gene: 13. Germline V lookup: CDR1 MNHEY, CDR2 SMNVEV (reference sequence). The CDR3 is 18 amino acids.

The table lists this clonotype with many counts. This rearrangement joins TRBV25-1 to TRBJ2-3; no firm D call. CDR3 length: 11 amino acids. The germline V gene encodes CDR1 MGHDK and CDR2 SYGVNS. V gave up 5 bases and J gave up 9 bases, with 9 bases separating them. CDR3 protein: CASSLGSTQYF. The CDR3, as DNA: TGTGCCAGCAGTCTGGGAAGCACGCAGTATTTT.

The genes are TRBV30 and TRBJ2-7; TRBD1 is a possible D gene (5 bases). The CDR3 is 13 residues long. Between the trimmed V and J ends, which lost 3 bases and 3 bases, there was a span of 12 bases. CDR1 and CDR2 from the germline V gene are GTSNPN and SVGIG (reference sequence). The CDR3 is CAWSLRTFYEQYF. The CDR3 region has the DNA TGTGCCTGGAGCCTCAGGACATTCTACGAGCAGTACTTC.

Concerning this clonotype itself: Sequence at one end of the junction differs from germline and may be a read error. The J gene is TRBJ1-4, the V gene TRBV20-1; 8 bases match TRBD1. The CDR3 covers 13 residues. Germline-derived CDR1 and CDR2 are DFQATT and SNEGSKA (reference sequence). CDR3 sequence: CSARGTGREKRFF. Written as DNA, the CDR3 is TGCAGTGCTAGAGGGACAGGGAGAGAAAAACGGTTTTTT.

CDR3 coding DNA: TGCGCCAGCAGCTTGGGAGCCCTAGCGGGGGGCGCCTACGAGCAGTACTTC. Its translation is CASSLGALAGGAYEQYF. The chain couples TRBV5-1 to TRBJ2-7, with TRBD2 identical over 11 bases. This CDR3 is 17 amino acids long. J gave up 2 bases and V 0 bases, and 7 bases lay outside the gene matches. Germline values: CDR1 SGHRS, CDR2 YFSETQ. Based on the CDR3 plus reference TRBV5-1 and TRBJ2-7, the full variable domain is KAGVTQTPRYLIKTRGQQVTLSCSPISGHRSVSWYQQTPGQGLQFLFEYFSETQRNKGNFPGRFSGRQFSNSRSEMNVSTLELGDSALYLCASSLGALAGGAYEQYFGPGTRLTVT.

This chain links TRBV20-1 with TRBJ1-1, with D uncertain. Trimming left V 6 bases short and J 3 bases short, with 5 bases between. The CDR3 extends over 10 amino acids. The germline gives CDR1 DFQATT, CDR2 SNEGSKA (reference sequence). The CDR3 loop is CSAGYTEAFF. CDR3 coding DNA: TGCAGTGCAGGGTACACTGAAGCTTTCTTT.